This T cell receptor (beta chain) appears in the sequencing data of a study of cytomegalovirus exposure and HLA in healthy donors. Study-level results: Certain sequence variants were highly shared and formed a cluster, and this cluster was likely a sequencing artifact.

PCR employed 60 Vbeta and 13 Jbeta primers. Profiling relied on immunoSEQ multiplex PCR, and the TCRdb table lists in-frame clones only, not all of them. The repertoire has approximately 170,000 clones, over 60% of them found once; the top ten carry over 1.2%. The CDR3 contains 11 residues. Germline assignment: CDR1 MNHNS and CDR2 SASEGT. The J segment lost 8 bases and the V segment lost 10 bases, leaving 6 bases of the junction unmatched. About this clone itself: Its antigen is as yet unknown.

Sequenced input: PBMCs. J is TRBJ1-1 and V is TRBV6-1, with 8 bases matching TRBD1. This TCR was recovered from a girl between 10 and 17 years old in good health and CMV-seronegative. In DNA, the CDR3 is TGTGCCACGGACAGGGACGTCGAAGCTTTCTTT. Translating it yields CATDRDVEAFF.